This TCR beta chain appears in the sequencing data of a study of identical twins. Overall study findings and caveats: Sharing of beta out-of-frame sequences by twins showed a weaker excess. Because invariant MAIT and iNKT cells could be present, zero-insertion analyses could be partly confounded.

This CDR3 contains 13 residues. The V gene lost 6 bases and the J gene lost 5 bases, with 14 bases spanning the gap. One entry per CDR3 protein results from TCRdb running MiXCR on the 5' RACE reads. Found here are some 1,600,000 distinct CDR3 sequences, about 31% of them singletons; the top ten hold approximately 0.25%. Notes on this clonotype: What it binds is unknown.

The gene calls are TRBV12-3 or TRBV12-4 and TRBJ2-7; D not certain. Sequencing was carried out using cord blood. The clonotype comes from a newborn girl in good health. CDR3 amino acids: CASSVVLGNEQYF. CDR3 DNA sequence: TGTGCCAGCAGCGTCGTATTAGGTAACGAGCAGTACTTC.